The text below deals with one TCR beta chain. No cognate antigen has been identified for it. No qualities accompany the bases; no much larger clone lies one base away. Each collaborating institution followed its own protocols to collect whole blood in K2EDTA tubes. For TCRbeta analysis, collaborator samples were shipped as frozen whole blood, as isolated PBMCs, or as DNA extracted from either sample type. Cut back by 5 bases and 1 base, the V and J ends lie 12 bases apart. From its cysteine to its phenylalanine, the CDR3 spans 15 amino acids. CDR3 DNA is the only sequence kept; it has 45 bases, read in frame from the first base. According to the germline V gene (reference sequence), CDR1 reads SEHNR and CDR2 reads FQNEAQ. These data belong to a study of blood T cell repertoires in COVID-19 (dated by TCRdb to 2018 to 2020). General notes on the study: Samples covering the acute and convalescent phases of COVID-19 were provided by collaborators in the United States, Italy and Spain. Subjects who had been exposed to COVID-19, were actively infected with it, or had recovered from it provided the deeply sampled blood TCRbeta repertoires that made up the dataset. Samples came from the ongoing ImmuneRACE study (first 160 participants) plus 1,254 subjects from 6 global collaborators. Where available, HLA class I and class II types were obtained from metadata supplied by the sample provider rather than from assay-based typing. The repertoires were released in a freely available public database intended as a resource for research on the immune response to SARS-CoV-2. The prospective study material was composed of cDNA or gDNA derived from T cells, B-cell-depleted T cells, or PBMCs. A de-identified subject ID, COVID-19 status, age in years and sex were almost always included in the sample metadata. The research as a whole found: The amount of clinical and demographic metadata varied by source and participant and was provided uncurated.

TCRbeta CDR3 regions were amplified from genomic DNA using the immunoSEQ Assay, a bias-controlled multiplex PCR. The authors processed their data as follows. Nucleated cell counts per sample were estimated from amplification of reference gene primers within the assay. To quantify the absolute abundance of each unique TCRbeta CDR3 rearrangement, sequence reads were collapsed and filtered. For each sample, productive Simpson clonality was calculated as the square root of Simpson's diversity index over productive rearrangements. TCRdb mirrors the immuneACCESS table, restricted to in-frame sequences. Some clones are absent from its copies; in checked studies, under half trace to an unresolved V gene, and the reason for the others is unknown. V, J and clone size were drawn from that table, and D and trimming were deduced from the DNA. The sample table contains just over 650,000 clones; only one count was recorded for around 89% of them. More than 0.25% of the sample lies in the top ten.

The receptor chain draws on TRBV7-9 and TRBJ1-5, and possibly TRBD1, on 6 matching bases. The sample consisted of peripheral blood. This receptor was obtained from a woman aged 18-30 years with acute or convalescent COVID-19. This receptor has the CDR3 CASSPQGSSNQPQHF. DNA sequence: TGTGCCAGCAGCCCACAGGGTTCAAGCAATCAGCCCCAGCATTTT.